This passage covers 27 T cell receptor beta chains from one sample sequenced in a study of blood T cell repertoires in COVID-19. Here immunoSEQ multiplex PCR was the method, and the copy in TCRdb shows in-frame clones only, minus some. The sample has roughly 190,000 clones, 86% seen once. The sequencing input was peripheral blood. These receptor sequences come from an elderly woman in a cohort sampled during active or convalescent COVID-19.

Here the CDR3 reads CASSQVPSGRETQYF. CDR3 nucleotide sequence: TGTGCCAGCAGCCAAGTGCCCAGCGGCAGGGAGACCCAGTACTTC. The V gene is TRBV3-1 (or the pseudogene TRBV3-2), the J gene TRBJ2-5; TRBD2 is a possible D gene (5 bases). V was shortened by 1 base and J by 5 bases, with 14 bases between the two germline ends. The CDR3 is 15 residues long. CDR1 and CDR2 from the germline V gene are LGHDT and YNNKEL (reference sequence).

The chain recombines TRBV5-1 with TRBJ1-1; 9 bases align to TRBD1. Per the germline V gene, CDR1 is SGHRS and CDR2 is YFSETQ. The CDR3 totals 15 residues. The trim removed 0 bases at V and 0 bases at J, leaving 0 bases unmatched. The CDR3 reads CASSLGQGVNTEAFF. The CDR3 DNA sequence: TGCGCCAGCAGCTTGGGACAGGGGGTGAACACTGAAGCTTTCTTT.

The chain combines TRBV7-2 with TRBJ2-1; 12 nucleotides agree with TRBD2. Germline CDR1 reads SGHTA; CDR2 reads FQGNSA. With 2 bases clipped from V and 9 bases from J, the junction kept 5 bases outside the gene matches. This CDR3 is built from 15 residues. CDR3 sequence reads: CASSLSSGGASEQFF. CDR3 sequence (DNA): TGTGCCAGCAGCTTATCTAGCGGGGGGGCCAGTGAGCAGTTCTTC.

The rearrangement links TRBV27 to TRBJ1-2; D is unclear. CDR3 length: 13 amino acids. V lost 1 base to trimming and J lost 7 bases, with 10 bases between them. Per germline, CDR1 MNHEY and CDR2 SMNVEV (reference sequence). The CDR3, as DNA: TGTGCCAGCAGTTTATTAGGAGAGACTGGCTACACCTTC. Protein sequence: CASSLLGETGYTF.

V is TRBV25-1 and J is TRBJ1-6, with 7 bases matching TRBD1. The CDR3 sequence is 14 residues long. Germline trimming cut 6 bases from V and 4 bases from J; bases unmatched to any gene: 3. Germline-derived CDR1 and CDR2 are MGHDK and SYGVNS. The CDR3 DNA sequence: TGTGCCAGCAGGGAGACAGGGTATAATTCACCCCTCCACTTT. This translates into CASRETGYNSPLHF.

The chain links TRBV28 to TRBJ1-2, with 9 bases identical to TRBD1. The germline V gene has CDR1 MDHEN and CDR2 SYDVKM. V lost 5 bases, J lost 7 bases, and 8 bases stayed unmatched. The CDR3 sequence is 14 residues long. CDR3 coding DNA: TGTGCCAGCAGTGCCCCGACAGGGGGATTTGGCTACACCTTC. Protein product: CASSAPTGGFGYTF.

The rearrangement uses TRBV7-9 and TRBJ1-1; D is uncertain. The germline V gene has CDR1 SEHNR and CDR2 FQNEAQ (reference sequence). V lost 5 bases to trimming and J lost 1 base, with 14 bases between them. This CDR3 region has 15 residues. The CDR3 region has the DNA TGTGCCAGCAGCCGCTCGGGTGTGGCGAACACTGAAGCTTTCTTT. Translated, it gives CASSRSGVANTEAFF.

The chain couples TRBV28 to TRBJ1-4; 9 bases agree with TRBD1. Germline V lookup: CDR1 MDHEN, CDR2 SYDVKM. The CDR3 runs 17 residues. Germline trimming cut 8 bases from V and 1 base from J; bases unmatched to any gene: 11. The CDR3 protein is CASRYGTGIRTNEKLFF. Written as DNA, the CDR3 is TGTGCCAGCCGATACGGGACAGGGATCAGAACTAATGAAAAACTGTTTTTT.

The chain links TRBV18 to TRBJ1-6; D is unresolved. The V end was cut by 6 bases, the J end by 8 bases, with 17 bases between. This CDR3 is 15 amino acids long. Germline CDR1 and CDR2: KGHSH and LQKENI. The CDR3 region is CASSPSSGIDSPLHF. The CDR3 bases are TGTGCCAGCTCCCCGTCGTCGGGTATTGATTCACCCCTCCACTTT.

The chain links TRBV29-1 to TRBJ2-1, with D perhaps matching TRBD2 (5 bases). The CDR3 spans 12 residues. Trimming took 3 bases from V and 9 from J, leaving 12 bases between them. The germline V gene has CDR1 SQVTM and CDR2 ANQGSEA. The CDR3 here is CSVESGAAEQFF. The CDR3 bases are TGCAGCGTTGAGAGCGGAGCGGCTGAGCAGTTCTTC.

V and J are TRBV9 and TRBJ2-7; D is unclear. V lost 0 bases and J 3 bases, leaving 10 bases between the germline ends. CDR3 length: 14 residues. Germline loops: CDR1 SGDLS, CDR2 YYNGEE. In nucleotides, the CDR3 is TGTGCCAGCAGCGTAGATGCAGGTTACTACGAGCAGTACTTC. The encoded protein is CASSVDAGYYEQYF.

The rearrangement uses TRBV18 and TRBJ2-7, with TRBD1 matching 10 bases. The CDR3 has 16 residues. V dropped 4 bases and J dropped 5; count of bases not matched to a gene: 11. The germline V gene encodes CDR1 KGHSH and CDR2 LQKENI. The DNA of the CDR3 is TGTGCCAGCTCACTCGAAACCGGGACAGGGGCCCACGAGCAGTACTTC. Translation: CASSLETGTGAHEQYF.

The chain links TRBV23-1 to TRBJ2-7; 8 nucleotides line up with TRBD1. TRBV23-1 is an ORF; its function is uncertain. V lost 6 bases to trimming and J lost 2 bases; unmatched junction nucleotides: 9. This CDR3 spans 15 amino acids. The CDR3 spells CASRMDREGTYEQYF. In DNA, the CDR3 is TGCGCCAGCAGGATGGACAGGGAAGGGACCTACGAGCAGTACTTC.

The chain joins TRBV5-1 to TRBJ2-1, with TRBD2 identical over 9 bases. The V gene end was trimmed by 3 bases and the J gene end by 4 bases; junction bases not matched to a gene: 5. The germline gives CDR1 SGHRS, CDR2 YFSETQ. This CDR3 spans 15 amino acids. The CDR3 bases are TGCGCCAGCAGCTCGGGTAGCGGGAGATACAATGAGCAGTTCTTC. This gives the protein CASSSGSGRYNEQFF.

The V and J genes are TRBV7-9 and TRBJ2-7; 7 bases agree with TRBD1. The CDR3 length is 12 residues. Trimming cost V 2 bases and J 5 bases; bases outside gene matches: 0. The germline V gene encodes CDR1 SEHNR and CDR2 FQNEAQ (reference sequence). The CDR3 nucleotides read TGTGCCAGCAGCTTACAGGGGGACGAGCAGTACGTC. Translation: CASSLQGDEQYV.

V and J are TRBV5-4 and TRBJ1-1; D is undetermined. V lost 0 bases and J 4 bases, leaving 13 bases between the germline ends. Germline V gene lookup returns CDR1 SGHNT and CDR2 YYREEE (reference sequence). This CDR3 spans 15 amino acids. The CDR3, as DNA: TGTGCCAGCAGCTTGGCCGGCAGGCGGGGCACTGAAGCTTTCTTT. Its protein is CASSLAGRRGTEAFF.

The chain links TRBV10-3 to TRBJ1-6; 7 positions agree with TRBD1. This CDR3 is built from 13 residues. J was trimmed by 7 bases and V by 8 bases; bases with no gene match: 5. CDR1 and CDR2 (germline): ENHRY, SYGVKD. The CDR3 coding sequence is TGTGCCATCCGCCCACAGGGGAATTCACCCCTCCACTTT. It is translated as CAIRPQGNSPLHF.

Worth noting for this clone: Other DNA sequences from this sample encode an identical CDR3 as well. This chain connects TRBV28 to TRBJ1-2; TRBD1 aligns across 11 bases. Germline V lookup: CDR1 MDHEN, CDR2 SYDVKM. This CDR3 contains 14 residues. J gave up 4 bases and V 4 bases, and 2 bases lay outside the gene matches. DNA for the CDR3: TGTGCCAGCAGTTCGGGACAGGGGGTCTATGGCTACACCTTC. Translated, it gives CASSSGQGVYGYTF.

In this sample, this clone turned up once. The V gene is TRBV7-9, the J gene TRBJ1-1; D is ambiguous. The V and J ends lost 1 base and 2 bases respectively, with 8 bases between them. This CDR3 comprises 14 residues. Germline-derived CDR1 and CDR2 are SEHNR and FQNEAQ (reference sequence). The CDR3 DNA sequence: TGTGCCAGCAGCTTAGTTGAGGCTAACACTGAAGCTTTCTTT. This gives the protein CASSLVEANTEAFF. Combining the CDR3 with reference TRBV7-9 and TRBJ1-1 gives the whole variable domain DTGVSQNPRHKITKRGQNVTFRCDPISEHNRLYWYRQTLGQGPEFLTYFQNEAQLEKSRLLSDRFSAERPKGSFSTLEIQRTEQGDSAMYLCASSLVEANTEAFFGQGTRLTVV.

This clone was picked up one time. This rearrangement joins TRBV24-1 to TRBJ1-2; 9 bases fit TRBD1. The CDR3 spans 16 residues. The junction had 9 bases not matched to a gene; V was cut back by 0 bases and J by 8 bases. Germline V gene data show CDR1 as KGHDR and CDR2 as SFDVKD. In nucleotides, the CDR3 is TGTGCCACCAGTGATTTGACGACCCGGGACAGGGAGGGCTACACCTTC. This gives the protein CATSDLTTRDREGYTF.

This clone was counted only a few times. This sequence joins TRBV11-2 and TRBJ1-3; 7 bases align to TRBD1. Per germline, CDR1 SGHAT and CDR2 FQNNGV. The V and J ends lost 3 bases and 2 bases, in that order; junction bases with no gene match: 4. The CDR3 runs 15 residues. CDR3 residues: CASSLSGGPGNTIYF. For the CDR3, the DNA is TGTGCCAGCAGCTTGTCAGGGGGGCCTGGAAACACCATATATTTT.

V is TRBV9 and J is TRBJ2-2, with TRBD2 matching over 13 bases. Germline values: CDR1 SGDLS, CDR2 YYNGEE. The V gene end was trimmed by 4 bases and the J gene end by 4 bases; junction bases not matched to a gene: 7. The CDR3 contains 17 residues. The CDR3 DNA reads TGTGCCAGCAGCTTCACCGGGACTAGCGGGGCCACCGGGGAGCTGTTTTTT. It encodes CASSFTGTSGATGELFF.

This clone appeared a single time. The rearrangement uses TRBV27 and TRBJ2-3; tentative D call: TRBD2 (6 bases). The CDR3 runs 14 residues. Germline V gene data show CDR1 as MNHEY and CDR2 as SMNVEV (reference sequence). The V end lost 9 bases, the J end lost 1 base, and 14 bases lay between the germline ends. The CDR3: CASRRDGGTDTQYF. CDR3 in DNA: TGTGCCAGTCGGAGGGACGGTGGCACAGATACGCAGTATTTT.

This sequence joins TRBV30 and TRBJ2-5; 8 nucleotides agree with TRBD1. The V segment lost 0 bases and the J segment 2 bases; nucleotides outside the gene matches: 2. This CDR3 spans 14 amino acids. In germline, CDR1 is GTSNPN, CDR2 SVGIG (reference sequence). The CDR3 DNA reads TGTGCCTGGAGTGTCGACAGGGGTCAAGAGACCCAGTACTTC. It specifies CAWSVDRGQETQYF.

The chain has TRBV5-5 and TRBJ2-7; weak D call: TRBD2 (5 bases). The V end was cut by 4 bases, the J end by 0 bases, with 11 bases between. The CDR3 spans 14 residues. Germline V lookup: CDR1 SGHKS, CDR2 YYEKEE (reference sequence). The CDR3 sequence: CASSTRTDSYEQYF. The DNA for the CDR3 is TGTGCCAGCAGCACTAGGACTGACTCCTACGAGCAGTACTTC.

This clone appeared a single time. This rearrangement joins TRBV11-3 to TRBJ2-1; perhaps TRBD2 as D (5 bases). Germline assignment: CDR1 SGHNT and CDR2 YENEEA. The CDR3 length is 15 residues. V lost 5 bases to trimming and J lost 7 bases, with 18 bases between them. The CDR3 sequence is CASSRWTPRGNEQFF. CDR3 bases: TGTGCCAGCAGCCGTTGGACTCCCCGGGGTAATGAGCAGTTCTTC.

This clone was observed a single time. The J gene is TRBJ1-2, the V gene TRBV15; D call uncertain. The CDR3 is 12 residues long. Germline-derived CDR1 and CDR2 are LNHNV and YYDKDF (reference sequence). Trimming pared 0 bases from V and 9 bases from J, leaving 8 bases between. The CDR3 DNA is TGTGCCACCAGCAGAGACCCTTTAAGCTACACCTTC. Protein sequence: CATSRDPLSYTF.